This TCR beta chain comes out of a study of blood T cell repertoires in COVID-19. The length of the CDR3 is 12 residues. Looked up from germline, CDR1 is PRHDT and CDR2 is FYEKMQ (reference sequence). V lost 4 bases and J lost 4, with 8 bases in between. The protocol was immunoSEQ multiplex PCR, while the TCRdb copy is restricted to in-frame clones and leaves out a portion. The profile shows roughly 150,000 clones, roughly 93% of them singletons. This clone is a singleton in its sample. Seattle's enrolled individuals joined amid active infection and were then monitored longitudinally. The sample comprised peripheral blood. This TCR derives from a man aged 18-30 years with COVID-19, enrolled during active disease. The J gene is TRBJ2-7, the V gene TRBV13; D gene uncertain. The CDR3 reads CASSSYYYEQYF. As DNA, the CDR3 is TGTGCCAGCAGCTCTTACTATTACGAGCAGTACTTC.